Sequencing of this T cell receptor beta chain was carried out in a study of OX40 agonist ivuxolimab in advanced cancers. The study's findings and limits: On average, CD8+ T cells showed a greater number of expanded clones than CD4+. The study did not work out the antigen specificity of the expanded peripheral T cells. The study observed clonal expansion of CD4+ and CD8+ blood T cells by week 6 at 0.1 to 3.0 mg/kg.

Germline V lookup: CDR1 LNHDA, CDR2 SQIVND (reference sequence). The V and J ends lost 1 base and 2 bases respectively, with 11 bases between them. CDR3 size: 15 residues. The repertoire was sequenced with immunoSEQ multiplex PCR; TCRdb's copy has only in-frame clones and lacks some. In the table there are 30,000 to 45,000 clones, around 87% of which are singletons. As regards this clone: The target antigen is unknown.

Sequenced here: CD4+ or CD8+ T cells sorted from blood, sampled in a trial of the OX40 agonist ivuxolimab. This clonotype was sampled from an adult with an advanced solid tumor such as melanoma, head and neck, liver or kidney cancer. The chain is built from TRBV19 and TRBJ1-2, with D tentatively TRBD1 (5 bases). CDR3 in amino acids: CASSIVAGPNYGYTF. The CDR3 region has the DNA TGTGCCAGTAGTATAGTGGCAGGGCCCAACTATGGCTACACCTTC.